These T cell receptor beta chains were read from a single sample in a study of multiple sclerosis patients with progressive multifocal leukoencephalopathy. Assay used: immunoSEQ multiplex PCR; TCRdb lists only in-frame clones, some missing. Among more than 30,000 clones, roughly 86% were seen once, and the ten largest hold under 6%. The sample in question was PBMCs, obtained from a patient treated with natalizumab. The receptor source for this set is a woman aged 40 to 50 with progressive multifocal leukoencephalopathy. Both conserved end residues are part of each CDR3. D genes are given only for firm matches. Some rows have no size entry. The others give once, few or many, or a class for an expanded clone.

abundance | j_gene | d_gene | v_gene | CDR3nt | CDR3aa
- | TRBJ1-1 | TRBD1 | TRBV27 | TGTGCCAGCAGTTTCCGGGACAGGGGGTATACTGAAGCTTTCTTT | CASSFRDRGYTEAFF
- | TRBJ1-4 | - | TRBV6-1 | TGTGCCAGCAGTGACACCAGGTGGGGTGAAAAACTGTTTTTT | CASSDTRWGEKLFF
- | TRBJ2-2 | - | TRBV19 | TGTGCCAGTACCCTACCGGGGCCGGCCGGGGAGCTGTTTTTT | CASTLPGPAGELFF
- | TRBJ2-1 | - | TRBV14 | TGTGCCAGCAGCCAAGGGAATGAGCAGTTCTTC | CASSQGNEQFF
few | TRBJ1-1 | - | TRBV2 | TGTGCCAGCAGTCAGGGTGAAGGGACTGAAGCTTTCTTT | CASSQGEGTEAFF
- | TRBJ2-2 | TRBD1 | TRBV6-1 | TGTGCCAGCAGGACGGACAGGGTGAACGCCGGGGAGCTGTTTTTT | CASRTDRVNAGELFF
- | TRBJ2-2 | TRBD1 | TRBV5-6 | TGTGCCAGCCACAGGGGGCTGGGCACCGGGGAGCTGTTTTTT | CASHRGLGTGELFF
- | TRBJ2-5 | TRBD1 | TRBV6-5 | TGTGCCAGCAGTAATGACAGGGGGGTAGAGACCCAGTACTTC | CASSNDRGVETQYF
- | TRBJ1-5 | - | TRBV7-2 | TGTGCCAGCAGCTTAAACCCGGGCAATCAGCCCCAGCATTTT | CASSLNPGNQPQHF
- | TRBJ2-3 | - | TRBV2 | TGTGCCAGCAGTGGGTCAGGGGGGGGAGATACGCAGTATTTT | CASSGSGGGDTQYF
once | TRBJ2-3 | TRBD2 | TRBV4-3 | TGCGCCAGCAGCCCACCCCGACTAGCTCCTCCTCAAGATACGCAGTATTTT | CASSPPRLAPPQDTQYF
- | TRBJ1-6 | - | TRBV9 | TGTGCCAGCAGCGTAGGAACCGGTTCACCCCTCCACTTT | CASSVGTGSPLHF
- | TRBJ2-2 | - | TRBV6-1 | TGTGCCAGCGTGGGCGGGAACACCGGGGAGCTGTTTTTT | CASVGGNTGELFF
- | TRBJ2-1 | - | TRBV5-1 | TGCGCCAGCAGCTTTTACGGGCCGAGTGAGCAGTTCTTC | CASSFYGPSEQFF
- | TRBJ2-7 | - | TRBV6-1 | TGTGCCACCTCCCGGACGGCAGACTACGAGCAGTACTTC | CATSRTADYEQYF
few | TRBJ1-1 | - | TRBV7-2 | TGTGCCAGCAGCCCACAGGGTAACACTGAAGCTTTCTTT | CASSPQGNTEAFF
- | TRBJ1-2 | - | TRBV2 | TGTGCCAGCAGCCAAGGGGGGTATGGCTACACCTTC | CASSQGGYGYTF
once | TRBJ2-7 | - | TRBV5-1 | TGCGCCAGCAGCCCCAGGGACACTTTAACCTACGAGCAGTACTTC | CASSPRDTLTYEQYF
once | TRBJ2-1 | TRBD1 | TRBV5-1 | TGCGCCAGCAGCTCGGGACAGGGCTCCTACAATGAGCAGTTCTTC | CASSSGQGSYNEQFF
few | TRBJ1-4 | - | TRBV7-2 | TGTGCCAGCAGCCTCATCGGAGAAAAACTGTTTTTT | CASSLIGEKLFF
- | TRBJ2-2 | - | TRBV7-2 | TGTGCCAGCTGCCGTGAAACCGGGGAGCTGTTTTTT | CASCRETGELFF
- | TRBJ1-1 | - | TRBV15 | TGTGCCACCAGCAGCAATAGGGGGTTGGACACTGAAGCTTTCTTT | CATSSNRGLDTEAFF
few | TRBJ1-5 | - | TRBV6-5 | TGTGCCAGCAGTGACACCGAAACAGAGCCCCAGCATTTT | CASSDTETEPQHF
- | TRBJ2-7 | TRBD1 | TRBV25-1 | TGTGCCAGCAGTCCTTACCGGGACAGGGCGAACGAGCAGTACTTC | CASSPYRDRANEQYF
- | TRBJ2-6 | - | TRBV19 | TGTGCCAGTAGAGAAACAGGGACCGGGGCCAACGTCCTGACTTTC | CASRETGTGANVLTF
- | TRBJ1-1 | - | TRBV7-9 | TGTGCCAGCAGCTCCCCCGGGAGAGGGGCTGAAGCTTTCTTT | CASSSPGRGAEAFF
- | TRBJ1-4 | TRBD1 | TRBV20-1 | TGCAGTGCAAAGGGACAGGGCCTGTTTTTT | CSAKGQGLFF
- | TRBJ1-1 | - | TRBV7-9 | TGTGCCAGCAGCTTAGCCCCAGTGAACACTGAAGCTTTCTTT | CASSLAPVNTEAFF
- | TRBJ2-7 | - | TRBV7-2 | TGTGCCAGCAGCCTAAGGACGGCGGGTACCTACGAGCAGTACTTC | CASSLRTAGTYEQYF
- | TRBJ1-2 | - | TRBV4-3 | TGCGCCAGCAGCCCGGACCCGGGGGCGCGGTATGGCTACACCTTC | CASSPDPGARYGYTF
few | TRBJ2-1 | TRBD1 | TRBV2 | TGTGCCAGCATCGGGACAGCCTACAATGAGCAGTTCTTC | CASIGTAYNEQFF
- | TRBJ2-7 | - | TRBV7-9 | TGTGCCAGCAGCGTAGGAGGGGGGACGATCTACGAGCAGTACTTC | CASSVGGGTIYEQYF
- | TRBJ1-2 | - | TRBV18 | TGTGCCAGCTCACCACCCGGGGTAGGCTACACCTTC | CASSPPGVGYTF
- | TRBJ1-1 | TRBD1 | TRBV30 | TGTGCCTGGAGTTTTCGCGGACAGGGGAACACTGAAGCTTTCTTT | CAWSFRGQGNTEAFF
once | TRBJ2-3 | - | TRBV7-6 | TGTGCCAGCAGCCCCAGGGTTGGCGCAGATACGCAGTATTTT | CASSPRVGADTQYF
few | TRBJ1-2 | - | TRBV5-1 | TGCGCCAGCAGCTTGGAAGCAGCTAACTATGGCTACACCTTC | CASSLEAANYGYTF
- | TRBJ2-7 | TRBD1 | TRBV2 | TGTGCCAGCAGTGATGACAGGGTACCCTCCTACGAGCAGTACTTC | CASSDDRVPSYEQYF
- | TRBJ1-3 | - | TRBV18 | TGTGCCAGCTCACCACCGACGGGCATAGCTGGAAACACCATATATTTT | CASSPPTGIAGNTIYF
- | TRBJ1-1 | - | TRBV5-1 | TGCGCCAGCAGCTGGGGGGCGACAGGAACGATGAACACTGAAGCTTTCTTT | CASSWGATGTMNTEAFF
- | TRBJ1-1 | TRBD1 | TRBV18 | TGTGCCAGCTCACCGGGACAGGGGCACACTGAAGCTTTCTTT | CASSPGQGHTEAFF
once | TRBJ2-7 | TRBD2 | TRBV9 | TGTGCCAGCAGTCTAGCGGGAGCATTTTACGAGCAGTACTTC | CASSLAGAFYEQYF